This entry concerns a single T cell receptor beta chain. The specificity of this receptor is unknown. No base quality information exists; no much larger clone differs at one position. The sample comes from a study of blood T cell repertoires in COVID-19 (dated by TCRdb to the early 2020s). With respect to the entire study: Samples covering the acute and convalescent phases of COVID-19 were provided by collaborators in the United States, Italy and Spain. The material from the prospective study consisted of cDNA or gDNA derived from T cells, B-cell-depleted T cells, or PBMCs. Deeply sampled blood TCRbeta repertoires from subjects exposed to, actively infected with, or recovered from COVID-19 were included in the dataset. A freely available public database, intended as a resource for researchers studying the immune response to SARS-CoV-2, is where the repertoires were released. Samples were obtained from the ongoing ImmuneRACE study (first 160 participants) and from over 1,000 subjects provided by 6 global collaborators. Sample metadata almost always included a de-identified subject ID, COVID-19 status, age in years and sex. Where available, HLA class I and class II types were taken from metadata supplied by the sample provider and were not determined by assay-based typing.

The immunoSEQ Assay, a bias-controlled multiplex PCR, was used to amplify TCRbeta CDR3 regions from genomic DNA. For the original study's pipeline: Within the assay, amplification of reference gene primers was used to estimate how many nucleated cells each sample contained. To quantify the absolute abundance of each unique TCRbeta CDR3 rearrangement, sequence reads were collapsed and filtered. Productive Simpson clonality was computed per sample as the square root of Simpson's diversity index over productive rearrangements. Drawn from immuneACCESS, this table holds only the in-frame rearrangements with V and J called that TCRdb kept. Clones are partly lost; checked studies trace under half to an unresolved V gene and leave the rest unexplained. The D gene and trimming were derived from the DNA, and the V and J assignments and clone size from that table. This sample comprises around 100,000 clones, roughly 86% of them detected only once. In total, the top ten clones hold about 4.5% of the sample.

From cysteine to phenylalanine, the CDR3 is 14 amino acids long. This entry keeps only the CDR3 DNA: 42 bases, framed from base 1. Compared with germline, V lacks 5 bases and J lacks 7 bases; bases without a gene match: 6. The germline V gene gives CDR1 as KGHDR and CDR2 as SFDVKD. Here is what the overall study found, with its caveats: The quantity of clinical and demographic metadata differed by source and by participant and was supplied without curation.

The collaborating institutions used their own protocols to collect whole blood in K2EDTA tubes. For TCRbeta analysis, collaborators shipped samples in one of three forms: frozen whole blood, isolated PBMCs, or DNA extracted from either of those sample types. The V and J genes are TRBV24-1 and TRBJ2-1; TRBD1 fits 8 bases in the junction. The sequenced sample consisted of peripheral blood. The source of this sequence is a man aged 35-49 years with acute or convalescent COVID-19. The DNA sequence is TGTGCCACCAGTGGAAGACAGGGGAGGAATGAGCAGTTCTTC. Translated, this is CATSGRQGRNEQFF.